This passage covers 5 T cell receptor beta chains from one sample sequenced in a study of blood T cells in healthy people across ages. With a J-beta primer mix and a sample-barcoded 5' primer, a second PCR ran about 7 to 12 cycles. Using its own MiXCR run on the 5' RACE reads, TCRdb lists one record per CDR3 protein. Of fewer than 1.5 million distinct CDR3 sequences listed, 40% to 50% are singletons. The specimen sequenced was blood. The source is a woman between 18 and 29 years old in good health.

The chain has TRBV6-1 and TRBJ2-5; 10 bases align to TRBD2. This CDR3 is 16 amino acids long. CDR1 is MNHNS and CDR2 is SASEGT in the germline V gene. The trim removed 3 bases at V and 3 bases at J, leaving 7 bases unmatched. This chain's CDR3 is CASSDWSGRAEETQYF. Written as DNA, the CDR3 is TGTGCCAGCAGTGACTGGAGCGGGAGGGCCGAAGAGACCCAGTACTTC.

The CDR3 reads CASSTRLAGGLYEQYF. DNA for the CDR3: TGTGCCAGCAGTACGCGACTAGCGGGGGGACTCTACGAGCAGTACTTC. The chain is built from TRBV28 and TRBJ2-4, with 13 bases lining up with TRBD2. The J call may be mistaken, given a closer DNA end match to TRBJ2-7. From germline, CDR1 is MDHEN and CDR2 SYDVKM. This CDR3 is built from 16 residues.

The rearrangement uses TRBV5-1 and TRBJ2-3, with 7 nucleotides matching TRBD1. The CDR3 has 17 residues. The J segment lost 2 bases and the V segment lost 3 bases, leaving 12 bases of the junction unmatched. Germline V gene sequence: CDR1 SGHRS, CDR2 YFSETQ. The CDR3 here is CASSYSPTGDVTDTQYF. Here the CDR3 DNA reads TGCGCCAGCAGCTATTCCCCCACAGGGGATGTCACAGATACGCAGTATTTT.

With regard to this clonotype: One base away lies a much larger clone, so this may be a sequencing read error. The V and J genes are TRBV9 and TRBJ2-1; D gene unclear. CDR3 length equals 12 residues. CDR1 is SGDLS, CDR2 YYNGEE, per germline. Trimming left V 1 base short and J 5 bases short, with 4 bases between. The CDR3 protein is CASSVMDNEQFF. The CDR3 nucleotides read TGTGCCAGCAGCGTAATGGACAATGAGCAGTTCTTC.

In nucleotides, the CDR3 is TGTGCCGCCAAGGCAGGAGAGACCCAGTACTTC. Its translation is CAAKAGETQYF. The V and J genes are TRBV6-5 and TRBJ2-5; D call uncertain. CDR3 length: 11 residues. Germline V gives CDR1 MNHEY, CDR2 SVGAGI. V was shortened by 11 bases and J by 4 bases, with 11 bases between the two germline ends.